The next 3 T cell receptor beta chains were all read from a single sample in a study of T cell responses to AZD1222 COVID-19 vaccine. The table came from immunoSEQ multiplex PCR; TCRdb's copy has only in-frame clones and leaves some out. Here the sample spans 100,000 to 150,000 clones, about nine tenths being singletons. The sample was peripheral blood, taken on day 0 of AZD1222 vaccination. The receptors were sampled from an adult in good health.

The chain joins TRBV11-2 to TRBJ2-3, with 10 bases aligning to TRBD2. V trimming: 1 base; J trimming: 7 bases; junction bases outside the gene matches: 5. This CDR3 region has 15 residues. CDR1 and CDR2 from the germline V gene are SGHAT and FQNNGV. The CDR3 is CASSLVLAGKNTQYF. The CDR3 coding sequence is TGTGCCAGCAGCTTAGTACTAGCGGGGAAAAATACGCAGTATTTT.

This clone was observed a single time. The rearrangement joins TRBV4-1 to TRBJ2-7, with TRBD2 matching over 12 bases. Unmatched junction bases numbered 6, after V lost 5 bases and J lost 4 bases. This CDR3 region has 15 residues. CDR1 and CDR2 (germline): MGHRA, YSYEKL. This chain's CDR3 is CASSALTSGGYEQYF. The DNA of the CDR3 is TGCGCCAGCAGCGCCCTGACTAGCGGGGGATACGAGCAGTACTTC.

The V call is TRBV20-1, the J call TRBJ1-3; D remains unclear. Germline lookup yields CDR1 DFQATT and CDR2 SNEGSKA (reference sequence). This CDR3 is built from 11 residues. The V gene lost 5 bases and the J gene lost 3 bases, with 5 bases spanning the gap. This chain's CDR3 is CSAGLGNTIYF. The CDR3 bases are TGCAGTGCTGGGCTTGGAAACACCATATATTTT.